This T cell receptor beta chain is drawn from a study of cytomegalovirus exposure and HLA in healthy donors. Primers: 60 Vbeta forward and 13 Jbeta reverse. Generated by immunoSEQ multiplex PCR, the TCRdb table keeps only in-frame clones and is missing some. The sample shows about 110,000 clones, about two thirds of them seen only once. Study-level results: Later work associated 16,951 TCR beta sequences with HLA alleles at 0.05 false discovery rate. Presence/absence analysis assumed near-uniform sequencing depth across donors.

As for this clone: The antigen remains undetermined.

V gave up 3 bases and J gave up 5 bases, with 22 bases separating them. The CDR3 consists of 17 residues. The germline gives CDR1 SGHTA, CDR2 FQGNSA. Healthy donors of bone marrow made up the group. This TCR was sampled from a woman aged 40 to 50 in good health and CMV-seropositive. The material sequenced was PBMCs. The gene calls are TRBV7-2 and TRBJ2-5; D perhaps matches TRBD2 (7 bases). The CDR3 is CASSFDGTRGVWETQYF. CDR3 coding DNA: TGTGCCAGCAGCTTTGACGGGACACGGGGGGTTTGGGAGACCCAGTACTTC.